These 31 T cell receptor beta chains were all obtained from the same sample, sequenced in a study of regulatory T cells in long-lasting Graves disease. Researchers made TCR beta libraries by using iRepertoire HTBI primers and running Arm-PCR on CDR3 regions. TCRdb analysed the multiplex PCR reads with MiXCR anew, one entry per CDR3 protein. The sample lists approximately 350,000 distinct CDR3 sequences, 12% occurring once. Time point in this sample: newly diagnosed GD, antithyroid drugs for less than 3 months. Scientists built the TCR library using RNA that was extracted from PBMCs. These data were also reused for a study on T cells in Graves' hyperthyroidism and ophthalmopathy.

This specimen was peripheral blood mononuclear cells (PBMCs), taken at new diagnosis, from a patient treated with antithyroid drugs. These TCRs come from a young woman with Graves disease.

This clonotype was detected ten times or more. V gene TRBV12-3 or TRBV12-4 combines with J gene TRBJ1-4, with a weak D call TRBD1 (6 bases). Deletions cut 4 bases from V and 2 bases from J, with 14 bases between. This CDR3 is 16 amino acids long. CDR3 nucleotide sequence: TGTGCCAGCAGTTCCTACTCACAGGGCACTAATGAAAAACTGTTTTTT. This sequence encodes CASSSYSQGTNEKLFF.

This clonotype has more than one count but fewer than ten. The missing conserved phenylalanine or tryptophan at the end of this CDR3 makes a read error likely. The V and J genes are TRBV6-1 and TRBJ1-2; D not resolved. The V and J ends lost 6 bases and 4 bases respectively, with 18 bases between them. CDR1 is MNHNS and CDR2 is SASEGT in the germline V gene. The CDR3 is made up of 15 amino acids. The CDR3 loop is CASSPSLYLRYGYTL. CDR3 sequence (DNA): TGTGCCAGCAGCCCCTCACTTTATCTGCGCTATGGCTACACCCTC.

This clonotype occurred a few times. The chain carries TRBV24-1 and TRBJ2-3; 9 nucleotides match TRBD2. V lost 1 base and J lost 0; bases outside the gene matches: 1. CDR1 is KGHDR and CDR2 is SFDVKD in the germline V gene. The CDR3 has 16 amino acids. In DNA form, the CDR3 reads TGTGCCACCAGTGATTTTACTAGCGGGAGCACAGATACGCAGTATTTT. Amino acid sequence: CATSDFTSGSTDTQYF.

This clonotype was detected ten times or more. The V gene is TRBV28, the J gene TRBJ2-1, with 10 bases aligning to TRBD2. The CDR3 contains 19 residues. The ends lost 4 bases at V and 1 base at J; junction bases unmatched: 13. Germline CDR1 reads MDHEN; CDR2 reads SYDVKM. CDR3 DNA: TGTGCCAGCAGTTACCTACGCCCGAGCGGGAGGGATTCCTACAATGAGCAGTTCTTC. Its translation: CASSYLRPSGRDSYNEQFF. Based on the CDR3 plus reference TRBV28 and TRBJ2-1, the full variable domain is DVKVTQSSRYLVKRTGEKVFLECVQDMDHENMFWYRQDPGLGLRLIYFSYDVKMKEKGDIPEGYSVSREKKERFSLILESASTNQTSMYLCASSYLRPSGRDSYNEQFFGPGTRLTVL.

This clonotype has more than one count but fewer than ten. The chain is built from TRBV27 and TRBJ1-6, with D unclear. V lost 6 bases, J lost 5 bases, and 20 bases lay in between. This CDR3 has 17 residues. Germline CDR1 and CDR2: MNHEY and SMNVEV (reference sequence). CDR3 protein: CASSVAGTGRDNSPLHF. As DNA, the CDR3 is TGTGCCAGCAGCGTCGCGGGTACTGGGAGGGATAATTCACCCCTCCACTTT.

This clonotype was seen repeatedly, ten times or more. The chain recombines TRBV12-3 or TRBV12-4 with TRBJ2-3; D gene ambiguous. Trimming took off 3 bases at V and 8 bases at J, with 9 bases between the two ends. The CDR3 has 12 residues. CDR3 amino acids: CASSFFPGTQYF. The CDR3 DNA reads as TGTGCCAGCAGTTTTTTCCCTGGTACGCAGTATTTT.

This clonotype was recorded many times. The rearrangement links TRBV6-1 to TRBJ1-3; maybe TRBD1 (6 bases). The germline V gene encodes CDR1 MNHNS and CDR2 SASEGT. This CDR3 is 15 amino acids long. Trimming pared 9 bases from V and 0 bases from J, leaving 15 bases between. CDR3 sequence: CASSGTSGSGNTIYF. CDR3 DNA: TGTGCCAGTTCCGGGACATCGGGCTCTGGAAACACCATATATTTT.

As concerns this clonotype: Germline is not matched at one junction end, which may reflect a read error. This rearrangement joins TRBV7-8 to TRBJ2-2; D may be TRBD1 or TRBD2 (5 bases each). Germline V gives CDR1 SGHVS, CDR2 FQNEAQ. The CDR3 contains 17 residues. CDR3 sequence (DNA): TGTGCCAGCAGTCTACTCCCGGGACCCGTGAACACCGGGGAGCTGGTTTTT. This encodes CASSLLPGPVNTGELVF.

This clonotype has a count of ten or more. This rearrangement joins TRBV20-1 to TRBJ1-1, with 8 bases that match TRBD1. Losses at the gene ends were 4 bases for V and 0 bases for J; bases not matched to a gene: 4. The germline V gene has CDR1 DFQATT and CDR2 SNEGSKA (reference sequence). The CDR3 runs to 14 residues. The CDR3 region is CSATTGAVNTEAFF. The DNA for the CDR3 is TGCAGTGCTACGACAGGGGCGGTGAACACTGAAGCTTTCTTT.

This clonotype was seen at least ten times. This chain connects TRBV20-1 to TRBJ2-1, with 7 bases aligning to TRBD1. Germline trimming cut 6 bases from V and 10 bases from J; bases unmatched to any gene: 9. This CDR3 spans 12 amino acids. Germline lookup yields CDR1 DFQATT and CDR2 SNEGSKA (reference sequence). The chain's CDR3 is CSARQGPGEQFF. CDR3 sequence (DNA): TGCAGTGCCAGACAGGGACCGGGGGAGCAGTTCTTC.

With regard to this clonotype: This could be a read error, since a much larger clone is one nucleotide away. CDR3 loop: CAISQIPMGQETQYF. The CDR3 DNA sequence: TGTGCCATCAGCCAGATACCGATGGGCCAAGAGACCCAGTACTTC. This sequence joins TRBV3-1 and TRBJ2-5; unclear D gene. There are 15 residues in the CDR3. Germline CDR1 reads LGHDT; CDR2 reads YNNKEL (reference sequence).

This clonotype was recorded at least ten times. V and J are TRBV7-2 and TRBJ1-5, with D possibly matching TRBD1 (5 bases). The CDR3 totals 15 residues. Looked up from germline, CDR1 is SGHTA and CDR2 is FQGNSA. Trimming shortened V by 4 bases and J by 6 bases, and 16 bases separated the two germline ends. This CDR3 is CASSSLGVVGQPQHF. In nucleotides, the CDR3 is TGTGCCAGCAGCTCGTTGGGGGTGGTGGGTCAGCCCCAGCATTTT.

This clonotype appeared many times. The genes are TRBV2 and TRBJ2-5; 15 bases line up with TRBD2. Germline CDR1 reads SNHLY; CDR2 reads FYNNEI. Trimming took 6 bases from V and 9 from J; bases not matched to a gene: 14. The CDR3 spans 17 residues. CDR3 sequence: CASRPGLAGGRGVAQYF. CDR3 DNA: TGTGCCAGCAGACCGGGACTAGCGGGGGGTCGAGGTGTGGCCCAGTACTTC.

This clonotype was detected many times. The V and J genes are TRBV24-1 and TRBJ2-4; D possibly corresponds to TRBD2 (6 bases). In germline, CDR1 is KGHDR, CDR2 SFDVKD. Trimming removed 5 bases from V and 8 bases from J, with 24 bases in between. CDR3 size: 17 residues. The CDR3 DNA is TGTGCCACCAGTGGTGGAGGGCGATTCCAAGACGAGGACATTCAGTACTTC. Its translation: CATSGGGRFQDEDIQYF.

In this sample, this clonotype turned up many times. The chain links TRBV27 to TRBJ2-1; weak D call: TRBD2 (5 bases). The CDR3 consists of 15 residues. Germline lookup yields CDR1 MNHEY and CDR2 SMNVEV (reference sequence). The ends were cut back, 6 bases at V and 7 bases at J, with 19 bases in the middle. CDR3 loop: CASRHLGGSWNEQFF. The CDR3 region has the DNA TGTGCCAGCAGGCACTTAGGTGGGAGCTGGAATGAGCAGTTCTTC.

This clonotype was counted only a few times. The chain links TRBV28 to TRBJ1-6; D is unresolved. V lost 7 bases, J lost 9 bases, and 22 bases lay in between. Germline assignment: CDR1 MDHEN and CDR2 SYDVKM. The CDR3 spans 16 residues. This CDR3 is CASNAGVLRPGSPLHF. The CDR3 region has the DNA TGTGCCAGCAATGCCGGGGTATTGCGGCCGGGTTCACCCCTCCACTTT. Based on the CDR3 plus reference TRBV28 and TRBJ1-6, the full variable domain is DVKVTQSSRYLVKRTGEKVFLECVQDMDHENMFWYRQDPGLGLRLIYFSYDVKMKEKGDIPEGYSVSREKKERFSLILESASTNQTSMYLCASNAGVLRPGSPLHFGNGTRLTVT.

The sample holds many counts of this clonotype. CDR3 bases: TGTGCCAGTACATCGATGGGGGGTGATTTAAGCACAGATACGCAGTATTTT. It encodes CASTSMGGDLSTDTQYF. The J gene is TRBJ2-3, the V gene TRBV19, with a possible D match to TRBD2 (6 bases). Trimming pared 7 bases from V and 0 bases from J, leaving 20 bases between. Germline CDR1 is LNHDA and CDR2 is SQIVND (reference sequence). This CDR3 has 17 residues.

This clonotype showed up many times. V and J are TRBV27 and TRBJ1-4; D remains unclear. Germline CDR1 reads MNHEY; CDR2 reads SMNVEV (reference sequence). Trimming left V 1 base short and J 11 bases short, with 17 bases between. CDR3 length equals 15 residues. The CDR3 nucleotides read TGTGCCAGCAGTTTATTCGACCGATCCGTCGGGAAACTGTTTTTT. This encodes CASSLFDRSVGKLFF.

This clonotype was counted many times. CDR3 DNA sequence: TGTGCCAGCAGGGGCCTAGCGGGGGCCTACAATGAGCAGTTCTTC. This translates into CASRGLAGAYNEQFF. The J gene is TRBJ2-1, the V gene TRBV2; TRBD2 aligns across 10 bases. Looked up from germline, CDR1 is SNHLY and CDR2 is FYNNEI. The V segment lost 6 bases and the J segment 2 bases; nucleotides outside the gene matches: 4. There are 15 residues in the CDR3.

As concerns this clonotype: This is likely an artifact of a read error, given a far larger clone one base away. The genes are TRBV28 and TRBJ2-3; 11 positions match TRBD2. The CDR3 sequence is 16 residues long. Germline CDR1 and CDR2: MDHEN and SYDVKM. For the CDR3, the DNA is TGTGCCAGCAGTTCTCGCCTAGCGGGAGGCTCCTACGAGCGGTACTTC. This codes for CASSSRLAGGSYERYF. Drawing the rest from reference TRBV28 and TRBJ2-3, the complete variable domain is DVKVTQSSRYLVKRTGEKVFLECVQDMDHENMFWYRQDPGLGLRLIYFSYDVKMKEKGDIPEGYSVSREKKERFSLILESASTNQTSMYLCASSSRLAGGSYERYFGPGTRLTVL.

This clonotype was counted ten times or more. This chain links TRBV9 with TRBJ2-1, with 7 bases matching TRBD2. The CDR3 extends over 14 amino acids. Losses at the gene ends were 4 bases for V and 5 bases for J; bases not matched to a gene: 6. Germline V CDR1 and CDR2: SGDLS, YYNGEE. The chain's CDR3 is CASSLAGMNNEQFF. The CDR3 nucleotides read TGTGCCAGCAGCTTAGCGGGTATGAACAATGAGCAGTTCTTC.

This clonotype was detected ten times or more. This chain links TRBV20-1 with TRBJ1-4, with a possible D match to TRBD1 (5 bases). Trimming stripped 5 bases from V and 8 bases from J, with 15 bases between. CDR1 and CDR2 from the germline V gene are DFQATT and SNEGSKA (reference sequence). CDR3 length: 13 amino acids. The DNA of the CDR3 is TGCAGTGCTGCAGGGAGGGGTGGAGAAAAACTGTTTTTT. It translates to CSAAGRGGEKLFF.

This clonotype has a handful of counts. The chain recombines TRBV4-1 with TRBJ1-4, with D perhaps TRBD1 (6 bases). V was pared by 1 base and J by 8 bases, with 14 bases between. The CDR3 runs to 15 residues. The germline V gene has CDR1 MGHRA and CDR2 YSYEKL. The CDR3 coding sequence is TGCGCCAGCAGCCAAGTCGCGGGGGCGCGGGAAAAACTGTTTTTT. It translates to CASSQVAGAREKLFF.

This clonotype was counted between two and nine times. The chain employs TRBV20-1 and TRBJ2-7, with D maybe TRBD1 (5 bases). The length of the CDR3 is 10 residues. The germline V gene has CDR1 DFQATT and CDR2 SNEGSKA (reference sequence). The CDR3 DNA sequence: TGCAGCCTGGGGCCTCACGAGCAGTACTTC. Protein: CSLGPHEQYF.

The sample holds a few counts of this clonotype. The chain links TRBV6-4 to TRBJ2-1, with 8 bases that match TRBD2. The CDR3 runs 15 residues. Germline V gene lookup returns CDR1 MRHNA and CDR2 SNTAGT. The trim removed 3 bases at V and 8 bases at J, leaving 9 bases unmatched. In DNA form, the CDR3 reads TGTGCCAGCAGTGAACCGGGACTAGGCAGGGATGAGCAGTTCTTC. It is translated as CASSEPGLGRDEQFF.

In this sample, this clonotype turned up many times. The chain carries TRBV28 and TRBJ2-7; D ambiguous. Trimming pared 6 bases from V and 2 bases from J, leaving 17 bases between. This CDR3 has 15 residues. The germline gives CDR1 MDHEN, CDR2 SYDVKM. CDR3 in amino acids: CASSPESIRAYEQYF. In nucleotides, the CDR3 is TGTGCCAGCAGCCCTGAGAGTATCCGGGCCTACGAGCAGTACTTC.

This clonotype was picked up a small number of times. The V call is TRBV4-1, the J call TRBJ2-1, with a weak D call TRBD1 (5 bases). Deletions cut 5 bases from V and 2 bases from J, with 13 bases between. Per germline, CDR1 MGHRA and CDR2 YSYEKL. The CDR3 extends over 15 amino acids. In DNA, the CDR3 is TGCGCCAGCAGCGCCAGGGAAGGTGCCTACAATGAGCAGTTCTTC. Its protein is CASSAREGAYNEQFF.

This clonotype was observed many times. The chain has TRBV11-2 and TRBJ1-1; perhaps TRBD1 as D (6 bases). The CDR3 runs 15 residues. Trimming took off 0 bases at V and 3 bases at J, with 11 bases between the two ends. The germline gives CDR1 SGHAT, CDR2 FQNNGV. CDR3 sequence: CASSLESGEYTEAFF. As DNA, the CDR3 is TGTGCCAGCAGCTTAGAGTCAGGGGAGTACACTGAAGCTTTCTTT.

This clonotype has ten or more counts. J is TRBJ2-1 and V is TRBV2; TRBD2 is a possible D gene (6 bases). Germline loops: CDR1 SNHLY, CDR2 FYNNEI. V was trimmed by 8 bases and J by 5 bases, leaving 13 bases between them. The CDR3 covers 13 residues. This CDR3 reads CASYERANNEQFF. The DNA for the CDR3 is TGTGCCAGCTATGAGCGGGCGAACAATGAGCAGTTCTTC.

This clonotype has only a few counts. This rearrangement joins TRBV20-1 to TRBJ1-1, with a possible D match to TRBD1 (5 bases). CDR3 length equals 13 residues. CDR1 and CDR2 from the germline V gene are DFQATT and SNEGSKA (reference sequence). CDR3 coding DNA: TGCAGAGCCAACGGGGCTCCGGTCACTGAAGCTTTCTTT. This gives the protein CRANGAPVTEAFF.

This clonotype was seen at least ten times. The chain has TRBV12-3 or TRBV12-4 and TRBJ2-2; 8 positions match TRBD2. The CDR3 has 15 residues. V lost 5 bases to trimming and J lost 6 bases; unmatched junction nucleotides: 8. The CDR3 DNA follows: TGTGCCAGCAGTCCCCGGGGGGGTGCGTCCGGGGAGCTGTTTTTT. Its translation: CASSPRGGASGELFF.